The source of this TCR beta chain is a study of cytomegalovirus exposure and HLA in healthy donors. Findings and caveats of the study: Previously analyzed data showed that most TCR beta V segments were productive at a frequency of about 87% or about 30%. TCR association rates varied by HLA locus in a later analysis, with DRB1 highest and HLA-C lowest.

A remark on this clone: Its antigen is undetermined.

CDR1 and CDR2 (germline): SGHVS, FNYEAQ. This CDR3 spans 17 amino acids. The V gene end was trimmed by 5 bases and the J gene end by 4 bases; junction bases not matched to a gene: 10. A multiplex PCR was run with 60 Vbeta primers and 13 Jbeta primers. Method: immunoSEQ multiplex PCR; TCRdb's copy keeps in-frame clones and lacks some. The sample has some 110,000 clones, 76% seen once. The TCR originated in a man aged 35-49 years in good health and CMV-seropositive. The sequencing sample was made of PBMCs. J is TRBJ2-5 and V is TRBV7-6, with 13 bases fitting TRBD2. The chain's CDR3 is CASSRRLAGGERETQYF. CDR3 in DNA: TGTGCCAGCAGCAGAAGACTAGCGGGGGGAGAGCGAGAGACCCAGTACTTC.